This passage covers 8 T cell receptor beta chains from one sample sequenced in a study of blood T cell repertoires in COVID-19. The table came from immunoSEQ multiplex PCR; TCRdb's copy has only in-frame clones and leaves some out. The sample lists about 260,000 clones; around four fifths were seen once. The sample taken for sequencing was PBMCs or T cells enriched from blood (not recorded which). The origin of the receptors is a man aged 30 to 39 with acute COVID-19.

The CDR3 sequence is CASSEGTSGTGELFF. As DNA, the CDR3 is TGCGCCAGCAGTGAGGGGACTAGCGGCACCGGGGAGCTGTTTTTT. The chain couples TRBV10-1 to TRBJ2-2; TRBD2 agrees at 11 bases. V lost 2 bases, J lost 4 bases, and 0 bases stayed unmatched. CDR1 is WNHNN, CDR2 SYGVQD, per germline (reference sequence). The CDR3 consists of 15 residues.

The count of this clone is one. The gene calls are TRBV19 and TRBJ1-5; D call uncertain. Trimming removed 5 bases from V and 5 bases from J, with 10 bases in between. The CDR3 runs to 13 residues. Per germline, CDR1 LNHDA and CDR2 SQIVND (reference sequence). Written as DNA, the CDR3 is TGTGCCAGTAGTTACGACACCTATCAGCCCCAGCATTTT. This encodes CASSYDTYQPQHF.

The CDR3: CASQRGVQPQHF. In DNA, the CDR3 is TGTGCCAGCCAACGGGGGGTCCAGCCCCAGCATTTT. The chain is built from TRBV2 and TRBJ1-5; weak D call: TRBD1 (5 bases). V was shortened by 8 bases and J by 7 bases, with 12 bases between the two germline ends. The germline gives CDR1 SNHLY, CDR2 FYNNEI. This CDR3 contains 12 residues.

This clone appeared once. CDR3 in DNA: TGTGCCGCCGGGACAGCCTATGGCTACACCTTC. It translates to CAAGTAYGYTF. The chain recombines TRBV19 with TRBJ1-2, with 7 bases that match TRBD1. V was pared by 11 bases and J by 4 bases, with 4 bases of the junction left unmatched. The CDR3 is 11 amino acids. Germline V gene sequence: CDR1 LNHDA, CDR2 SQIVND (reference sequence).

V is TRBV11-3 and J is TRBJ2-3, with D possibly TRBD1 on 6 matching bases. Trimming removed 3 bases from V and 6 bases from J, with 13 bases in between. In germline, CDR1 is SGHNT, CDR2 YENEEA. The CDR3 runs to 14 residues. CDR3 in amino acids: CASSFRGAKDTQYF. The CDR3 DNA reads TGTGCCAGCAGCTTCAGGGGCGCAAAGGATACGCAGTATTTT.

The V gene is TRBV18, the J gene TRBJ1-2; 7 bases line up with TRBD1. The trim removed 3 bases at V and 7 bases at J, leaving 5 bases unmatched. The CDR3 extends over 13 amino acids. Looked up from germline, CDR1 is KGHSH and CDR2 is LQKENI. The DNA of the CDR3 is TGTGCCAGCTCACCGACAGGGTCAAGTGGCTACACCTTC. Its protein is CASSPTGSSGYTF.

The chain is built from TRBV6-1 and TRBJ2-3; D might be TRBD1 (5 bases). CDR1 is MNHNS, CDR2 SASEGT, per germline. V lost 2 bases and J 1 base, leaving 13 bases between the germline ends. The CDR3 runs to 16 residues. CDR3 nucleotide sequence: TGTGCCAGCAGTGAACCTAGGGGATTAGGCACAGATACGCAGTATTTT. Translated: CASSEPRGLGTDTQYF.

The chain employs TRBV7-9 and TRBJ1-5; the match to TRBD1 covers 8 bases. CDR3 size: 14 residues. Germline values: CDR1 SEHNR, CDR2 FQNEAQ (reference sequence). Trimming removed 4 bases from V and 6 bases from J; junction bases left unmatched: 5. CDR3: CASSSGQGAQPQHF. CDR3 sequence (DNA): TGTGCCAGCAGCTCTGGACAGGGTGCTCAGCCCCAGCATTTT. Filled out from reference TRBV7-9 and TRBJ1-5, the complete variable domain reads DTGVSQNPRHKITKRGQNVTFRCDPISEHNRLYWYRQTLGQGPEFLTYFQNEAQLEKSRLLSDRFSAERPKGSFSTLEIQRTEQGDSAMYLCASSSGQGAQPQHFGDGTRLSIL.